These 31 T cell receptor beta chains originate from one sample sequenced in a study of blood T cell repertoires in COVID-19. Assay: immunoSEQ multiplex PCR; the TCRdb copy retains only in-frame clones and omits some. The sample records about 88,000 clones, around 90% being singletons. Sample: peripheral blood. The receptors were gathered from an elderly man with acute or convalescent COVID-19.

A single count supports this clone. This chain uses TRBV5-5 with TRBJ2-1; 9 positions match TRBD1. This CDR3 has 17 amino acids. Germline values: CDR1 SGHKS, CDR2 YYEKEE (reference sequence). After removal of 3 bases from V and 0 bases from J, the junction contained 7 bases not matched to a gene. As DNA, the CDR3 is TGTGCCAGCAGCTCCGGGACAGGGACCAGCTCCTACAATGAGCAGTTCTTC. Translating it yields CASSSGTGTSSYNEQFF.

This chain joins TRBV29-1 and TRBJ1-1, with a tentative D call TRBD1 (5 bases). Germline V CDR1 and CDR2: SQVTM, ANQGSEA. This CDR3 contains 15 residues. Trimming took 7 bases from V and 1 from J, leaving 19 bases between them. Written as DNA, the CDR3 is TGCAGCGCCCCCCAGCCGGGACTTGGGAACACTGAAGCTTTCTTT. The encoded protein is CSAPQPGLGNTEAFF.

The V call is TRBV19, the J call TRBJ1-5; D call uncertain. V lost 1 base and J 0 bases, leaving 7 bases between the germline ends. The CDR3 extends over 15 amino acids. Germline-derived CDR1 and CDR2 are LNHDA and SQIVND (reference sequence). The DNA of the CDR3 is TGTGCCAGTAGTATAGTCCCCCATAGCAATCAGCCCCAGCATTTT. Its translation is CASSIVPHSNQPQHF.

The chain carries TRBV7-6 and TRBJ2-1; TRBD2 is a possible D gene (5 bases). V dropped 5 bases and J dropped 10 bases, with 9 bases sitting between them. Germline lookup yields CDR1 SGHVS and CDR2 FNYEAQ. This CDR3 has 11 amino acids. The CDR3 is CASSGQREQFF. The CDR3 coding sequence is TGTGCCAGCAGCGGCCAGCGGGAGCAGTTCTTC.

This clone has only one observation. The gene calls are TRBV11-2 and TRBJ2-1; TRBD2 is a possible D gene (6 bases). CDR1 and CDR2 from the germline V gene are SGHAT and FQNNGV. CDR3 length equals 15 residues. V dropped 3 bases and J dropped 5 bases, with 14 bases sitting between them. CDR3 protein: CASSFHSGENNEQFF. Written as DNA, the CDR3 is TGTGCCAGCAGCTTCCATAGCGGCGAGAACAATGAGCAGTTCTTC.

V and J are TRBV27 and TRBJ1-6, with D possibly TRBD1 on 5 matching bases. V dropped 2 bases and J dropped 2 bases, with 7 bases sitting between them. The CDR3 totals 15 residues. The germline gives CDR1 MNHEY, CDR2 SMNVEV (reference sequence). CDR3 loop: CASSLRGTYNSPLHF. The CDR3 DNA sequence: TGTGCCAGCAGTTTACGGGGGACCTATAATTCACCCCTCCACTTT.

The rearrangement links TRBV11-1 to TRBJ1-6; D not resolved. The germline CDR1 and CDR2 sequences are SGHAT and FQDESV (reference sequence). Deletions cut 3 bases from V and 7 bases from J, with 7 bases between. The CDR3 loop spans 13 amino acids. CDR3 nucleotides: TGTGCCAGCAGCTTCCCCTTCAATTCACCCCTCCACTTT. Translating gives CASSFPFNSPLHF.

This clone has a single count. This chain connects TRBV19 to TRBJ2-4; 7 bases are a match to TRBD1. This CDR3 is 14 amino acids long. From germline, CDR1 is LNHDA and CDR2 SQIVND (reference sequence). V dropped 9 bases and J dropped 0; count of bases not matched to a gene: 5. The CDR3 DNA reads TGTGCCAGCAGGGACAGTAGAGCCAAAAACATTCAGTACTTC. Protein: CASRDSRAKNIQYF. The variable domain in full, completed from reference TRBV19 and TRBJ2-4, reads DGGITQSPKYLFRKEGQNVTLSCEQNLNHDAMYWYRQDPGQGLRLIYYSQIVNDFQKGDIAEGYSVSREKKESFPLTVTSAQKNPTAFYLCASRDSRAKNIQYFGAGTRLSVL.

CDR3 amino acids: CASSSQQGPAYEQYF. CDR3 bases: TGCGCCAGCAGCTCCCAACAGGGGCCAGCCTACGAGCAGTACTTC. This chain uses TRBV5-1 with TRBJ2-7; TRBD1 aligns across 7 bases. With 3 bases clipped from V and 2 bases from J, the junction kept 8 bases outside the gene matches. The germline CDR1 and CDR2 sequences are SGHRS and YFSETQ. This CDR3 has 15 amino acids.

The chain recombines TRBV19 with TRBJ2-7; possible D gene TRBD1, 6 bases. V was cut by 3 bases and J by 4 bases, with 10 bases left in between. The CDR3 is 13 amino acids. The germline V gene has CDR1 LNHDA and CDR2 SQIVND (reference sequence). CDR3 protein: CASSIGDRYEQYF. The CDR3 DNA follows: TGTGCCAGTAGTATTGGTGACAGGTACGAGCAGTACTTC.

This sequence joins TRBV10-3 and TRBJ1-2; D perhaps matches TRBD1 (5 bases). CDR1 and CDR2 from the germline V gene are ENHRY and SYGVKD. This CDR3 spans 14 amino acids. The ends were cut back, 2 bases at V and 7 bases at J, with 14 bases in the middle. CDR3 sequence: CAISEADSWGGYTF. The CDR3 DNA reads TGTGCCATCAGTGAGGCCGACAGTTGGGGTGGCTACACCTTC.

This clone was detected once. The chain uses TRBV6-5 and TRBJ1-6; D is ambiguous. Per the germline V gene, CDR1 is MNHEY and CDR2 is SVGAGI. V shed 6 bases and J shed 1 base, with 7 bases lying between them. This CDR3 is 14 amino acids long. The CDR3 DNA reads TGTGCCAGCAGGTCGGAGTCCTATAATTCACCCCTCCACTTT. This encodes CASRSESYNSPLHF.

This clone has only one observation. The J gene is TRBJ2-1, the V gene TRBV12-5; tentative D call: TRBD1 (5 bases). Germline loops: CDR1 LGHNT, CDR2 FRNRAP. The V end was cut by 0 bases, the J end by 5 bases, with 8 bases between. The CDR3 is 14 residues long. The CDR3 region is CASGLVQGDNEQFF. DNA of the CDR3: TGTGCTAGTGGTTTGGTTCAAGGGGACAATGAGCAGTTCTTC.

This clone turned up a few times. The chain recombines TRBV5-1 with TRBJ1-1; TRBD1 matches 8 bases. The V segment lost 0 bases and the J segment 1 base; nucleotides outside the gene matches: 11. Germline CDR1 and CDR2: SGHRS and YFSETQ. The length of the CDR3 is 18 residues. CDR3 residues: CASSLGDIRTGKNTEAFF. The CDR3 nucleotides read TGCGCCAGCAGCTTGGGCGATATCAGGACAGGGAAGAACACTGAAGCTTTCTTT.

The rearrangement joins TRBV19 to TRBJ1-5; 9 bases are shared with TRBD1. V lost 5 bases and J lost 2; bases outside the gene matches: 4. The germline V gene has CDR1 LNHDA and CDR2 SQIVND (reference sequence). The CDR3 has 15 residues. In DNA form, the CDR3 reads TGTGCCAGTAGTGCTACAGGGGGCGGCAATCAGCCCCAGCATTTT. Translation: CASSATGGGNQPQHF.

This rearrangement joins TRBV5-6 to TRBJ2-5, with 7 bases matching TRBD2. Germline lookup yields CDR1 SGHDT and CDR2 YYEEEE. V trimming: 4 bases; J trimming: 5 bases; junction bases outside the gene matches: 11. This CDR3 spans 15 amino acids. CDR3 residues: CASSQTSLGGETQYF. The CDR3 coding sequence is TGTGCCAGCAGCCAGACTAGCCTGGGGGGGGAGACCCAGTACTTC.

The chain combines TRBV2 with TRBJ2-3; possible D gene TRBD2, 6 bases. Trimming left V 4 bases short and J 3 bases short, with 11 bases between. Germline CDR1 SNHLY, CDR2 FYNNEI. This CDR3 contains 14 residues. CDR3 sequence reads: CASSAGDGTDTQYF. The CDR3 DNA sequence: TGTGCCAGCAGTGCGGGGGACGGGACAGATACGCAGTATTTT.

DNA for the CDR3: TGTGCCAGCTCAGGAACAGGGGGGAAACTGTTTTTT. Amino acid sequence: CASSGTGGKLFF. The chain joins TRBV18 to TRBJ1-4; 8 positions agree with TRBD1. The CDR3 runs 12 residues. The trim removed 5 bases at V and 11 bases at J, leaving 4 bases unmatched. The germline V gene has CDR1 KGHSH and CDR2 LQKENI.

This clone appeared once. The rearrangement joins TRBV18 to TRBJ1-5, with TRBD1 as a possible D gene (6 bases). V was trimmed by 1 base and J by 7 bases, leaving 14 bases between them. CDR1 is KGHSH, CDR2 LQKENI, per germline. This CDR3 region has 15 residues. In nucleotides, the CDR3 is TGTGCCAGCTCACCACAGACAGGTCTCGGGCAGCCCCAGCATTTT. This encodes CASSPQTGLGQPQHF.

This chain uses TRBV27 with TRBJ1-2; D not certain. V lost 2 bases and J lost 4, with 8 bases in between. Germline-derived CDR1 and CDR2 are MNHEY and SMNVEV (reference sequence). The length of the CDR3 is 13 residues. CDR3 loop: CASSLVGSYGYTF. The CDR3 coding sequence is TGTGCCAGCAGTTTAGTGGGGAGCTATGGCTACACCTTC.

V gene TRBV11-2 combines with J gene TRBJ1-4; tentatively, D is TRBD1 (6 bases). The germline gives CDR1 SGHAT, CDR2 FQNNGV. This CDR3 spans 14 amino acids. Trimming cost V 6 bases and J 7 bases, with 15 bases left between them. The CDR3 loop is CASRSQGRGEKLFF. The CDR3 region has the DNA TGTGCCAGCAGGTCACAGGGACGGGGTGAAAAACTGTTTTTT.

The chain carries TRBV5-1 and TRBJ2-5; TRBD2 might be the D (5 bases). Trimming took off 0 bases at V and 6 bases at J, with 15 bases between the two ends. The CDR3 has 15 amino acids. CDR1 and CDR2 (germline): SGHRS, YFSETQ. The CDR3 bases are TGCGCCAGCAGCTTGGCCTTGGACTTCGGGCAGACCCAGTACTTC. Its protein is CASSLALDFGQTQYF.

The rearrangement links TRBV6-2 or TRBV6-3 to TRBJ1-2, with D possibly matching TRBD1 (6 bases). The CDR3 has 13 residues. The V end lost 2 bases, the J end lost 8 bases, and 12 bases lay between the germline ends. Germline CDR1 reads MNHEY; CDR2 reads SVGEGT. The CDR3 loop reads CASSYRGGLGYTF. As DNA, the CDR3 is TGTGCCAGCAGTTACCGGGGGGGGCTCGGCTACACCTTC.

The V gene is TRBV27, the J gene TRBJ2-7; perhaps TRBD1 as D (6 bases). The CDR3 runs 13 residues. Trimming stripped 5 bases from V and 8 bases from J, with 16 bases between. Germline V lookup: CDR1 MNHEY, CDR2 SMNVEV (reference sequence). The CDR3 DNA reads TGTGCCAGCAGTACCCAAAGACAGGTTCAGCAGTACTTC. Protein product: CASSTQRQVQQYF.

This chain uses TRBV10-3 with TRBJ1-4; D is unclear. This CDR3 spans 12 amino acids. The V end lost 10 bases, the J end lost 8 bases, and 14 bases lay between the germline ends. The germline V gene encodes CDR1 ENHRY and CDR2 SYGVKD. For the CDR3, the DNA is TGTGCCACTGGGGTAGAGGGCGAAAAACTGTTTTTT. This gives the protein CATGVEGEKLFF.

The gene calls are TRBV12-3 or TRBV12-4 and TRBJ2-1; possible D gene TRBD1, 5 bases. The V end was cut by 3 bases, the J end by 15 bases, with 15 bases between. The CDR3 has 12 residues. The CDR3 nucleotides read TGTGCCAGCAGTTTTGGGGCAGGGCCGGGGTTCTTC. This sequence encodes CASSFGAGPGFF.

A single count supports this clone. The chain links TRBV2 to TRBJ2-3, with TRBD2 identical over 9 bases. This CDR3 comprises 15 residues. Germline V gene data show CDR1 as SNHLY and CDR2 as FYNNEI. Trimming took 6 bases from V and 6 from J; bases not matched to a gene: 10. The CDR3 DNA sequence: TGTGCCAGCAGGGCGCAGGGACTAGCTACGGATACGCAGTATTTT. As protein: CASRAQGLATDTQYF.

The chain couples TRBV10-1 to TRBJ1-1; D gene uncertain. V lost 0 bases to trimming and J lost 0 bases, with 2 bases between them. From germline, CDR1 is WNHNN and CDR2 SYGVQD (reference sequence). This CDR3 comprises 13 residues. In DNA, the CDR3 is TGCGCCAGCAGTGAGTCTATGAACACTGAAGCTTTCTTT. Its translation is CASSESMNTEAFF.

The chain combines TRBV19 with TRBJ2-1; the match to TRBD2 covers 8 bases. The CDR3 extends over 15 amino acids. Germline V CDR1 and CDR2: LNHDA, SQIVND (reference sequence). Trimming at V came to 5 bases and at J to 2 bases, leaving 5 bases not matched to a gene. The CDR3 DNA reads TGTGCCAGTAGTGTACGGGGGGGCGCCTACAATGAGCAGTTCTTC. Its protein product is CASSVRGGAYNEQFF.

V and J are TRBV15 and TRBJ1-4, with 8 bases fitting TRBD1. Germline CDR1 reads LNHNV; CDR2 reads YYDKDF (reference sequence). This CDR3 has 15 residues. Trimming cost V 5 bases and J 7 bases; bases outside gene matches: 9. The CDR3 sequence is CATSRGQGLGEKLFF. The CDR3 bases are TGTGCCACCAGCCGAGGACAGGGTCTGGGTGAAAAACTGTTTTTT.

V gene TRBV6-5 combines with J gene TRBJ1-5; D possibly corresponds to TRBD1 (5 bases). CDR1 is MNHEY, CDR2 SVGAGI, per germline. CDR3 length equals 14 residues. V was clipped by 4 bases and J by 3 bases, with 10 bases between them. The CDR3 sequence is CASSSTGFNQPQHF. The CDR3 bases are TGTGCCAGCAGTTCCACAGGCTTCAATCAGCCCCAGCATTTT.